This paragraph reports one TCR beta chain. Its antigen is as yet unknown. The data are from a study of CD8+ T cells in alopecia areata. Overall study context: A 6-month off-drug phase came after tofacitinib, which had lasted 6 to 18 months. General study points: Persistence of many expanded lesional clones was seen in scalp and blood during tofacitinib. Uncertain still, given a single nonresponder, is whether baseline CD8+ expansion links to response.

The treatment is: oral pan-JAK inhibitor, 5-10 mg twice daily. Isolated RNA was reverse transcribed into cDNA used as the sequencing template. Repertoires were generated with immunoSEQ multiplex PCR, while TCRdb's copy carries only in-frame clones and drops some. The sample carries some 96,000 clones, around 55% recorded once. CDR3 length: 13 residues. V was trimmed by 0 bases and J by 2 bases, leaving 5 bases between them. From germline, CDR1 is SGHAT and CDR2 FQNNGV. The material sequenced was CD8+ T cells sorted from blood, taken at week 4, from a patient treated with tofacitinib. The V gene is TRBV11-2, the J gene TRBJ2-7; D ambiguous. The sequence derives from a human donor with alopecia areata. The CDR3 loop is CASSLDRPYEQYF. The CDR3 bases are TGTGCCAGCAGCTTAGATAGGCCCTACGAGCAGTACTTC.